This TCR beta chain was sequenced in a study of metastatic and nonmetastatic thyroid tumors. Notes on the study in general: The reported finding was significantly higher TCR beta diversity in malignant thyroid tumors relative to benign nodules, in blood and tumor.

TCRdb ran MiXCR on the PCR reads. This table holds 25,000 to 35,000 clones, 15% to 20% found once. Note on this clone: Its antigen is not identified.

All patients reached thyroid surgery having received no treatment beforehand. Looked up from germline, CDR1 is LNHDA and CDR2 is SQIVND (reference sequence). CDR3 length equals 16 residues. Germline trimming cut 3 bases from V and 5 bases from J; bases unmatched to any gene: 8. The sample was blood. The chain links TRBV19 to TRBJ2-5; 11 positions match TRBD1. The clonotype was recovered from a female donor with papillary thyroid cancer or a benign thyroid nodule (not recorded which). Some clones in this sample may be carry-over from other donors' samples. For the CDR3, the DNA is TGTGCCAGTAGTATCCCCCGGGACAGGGGGGAGGAGACCCAGTACTTC. This translates into CASSIPRDRGEETQYF.